This TCR beta chain stems from a study of technical replicates of blood from several donors. V dropped 3 bases and J dropped 0 bases, with 12 bases sitting between them. CDR1 and CDR2 (germline): MNHEY, SVGAGI. The CDR3 consists of 15 residues. Using immunoSEQ multiplex PCR, the repertoire was profiled, and TCRdb retains in-frame clones only, with some absent. Of about 80,000 clones in the sample, 89% are singletons; the top ten hold less than 0.5%. Source material: T cells isolated from PBMCs. The rearrangement joins TRBV6-5 to TRBJ2-7, with D perhaps matching TRBD1 (5 bases). The receptor comes from a human donor in good health. The chain's CDR3 is CASSYRGSFSYEQYF. The CDR3 DNA reads as TGTGCCAGCAGTTATAGGGGCTCCTTCTCCTACGAGCAGTACTTC.